A single sample gave rise to the 4 T cell receptor beta chains below, sequenced in a study of cytomegalovirus exposure and HLA in healthy donors. Both 60 Vbeta primers and 13 Jbeta primers went into the PCR. Clones were read by immunoSEQ multiplex PCR, and TCRdb kept only the in-frame ones, dropping some. The sample has under 70,000 clones; approximately 71% are singletons. The material sequenced was PBMCs. These receptor sequences come from a woman aged 30 to 39 in good health and CMV-seronegative.

The rearrangement links TRBV5-4 to TRBJ1-1, with D possibly being TRBD1 (5 bases). V lost 4 bases to trimming and J lost 5 bases, with 18 bases between them. The CDR3 is 15 amino acids. The germline V gene has CDR1 SGHNT and CDR2 YYREEE (reference sequence). The CDR3 reads CASSVAPSGGTEAFF. Written as DNA, the CDR3 is TGTGCCAGCAGCGTGGCCCCTTCGGGGGGAACTGAAGCTTTCTTT.

J is TRBJ2-7 and V is TRBV29-1; the match to TRBD1 covers 10 bases. After removal of 5 bases from V and 7 bases from J, the junction contained 8 bases not matched to a gene. There are 13 residues in the CDR3. Germline loops: CDR1 SQVTM, CDR2 ANQGSEA. CDR3: CSVLTGGAGEQYF. The CDR3, as DNA: TGCAGCGTTCTGACAGGGGGCGCGGGAGAGCAGTACTTC.

The V and J genes are TRBV5-1 and TRBJ2-7; weak D call: TRBD1 (5 bases). V lost 0 bases and J 4 bases, leaving 8 bases between the germline ends. CDR1 is SGHRS and CDR2 is YFSETQ in the germline V gene. The CDR3 runs to 13 residues. CDR3 sequence (DNA): TGCGCCAGCAGCTTGGGGGCAGGGTACGAGCAGTACTTC. Translation: CASSLGAGYEQYF.

Turning to this clone: Within the sample, other DNA sequences also encode this same CDR3. The chain carries TRBV19 and TRBJ2-7; 8 bases are a match to TRBD1. CDR1 is LNHDA, CDR2 SQIVND, per germline (reference sequence). The junction had 4 bases not matched to a gene; V was cut back by 2 bases and J by 7 bases. The CDR3 loop spans 13 amino acids. Written as DNA, the CDR3 is TGTGCCAGTAGTATAAAACAGGGGGATGAGCAGTACTTC. The encoded protein is CASSIKQGDEQYF.